The rows below give T cell receptor beta chains drawn from one sample of a study of Ad26.COV2.S vaccination and SARS-CoV-2 variants. TCRdb keeps only in-frame clones here, not all; method: immunoSEQ multiplex PCR. The profile covers about half a million clones, with nearly 90% appearing a single time and about 1.5% taken by the ten largest. The sample here was peripheral blood, taken in a trial of Ad26.COV2.S vaccine versus placebo. The receptors were sampled from a person aged 18-60 years who received the Ad26.COV2.S COVID-19 vaccine or a placebo. Each CDR3 is given with its conserved first and last residue. The D gene is left open where the match is weak. Clone size is stated in some rows and not others, as once, few, many or a class when expanded.

v_call	d_call	j_call	clone_size	cdr3_nt	cdr3_aa
TRBV29-1	TRBD1	TRBJ2-1	few	TGCAGCGTTGAACAGACAGGGGGCGGATGGAATGAGCAGTTCTTC	CSVEQTGGGWNEQFF
TRBV7-9	NA	TRBJ1-1	NA	TGTGCCAGCAGCTTTCTTACGAACACTGAAGCTTTCTTT	CASSFLTNTEAFF
TRBV7-9	TRBD2	TRBJ2-5	NA	TGTGCCAGCAGCTCTCCACCGGGACTAGCGTCTGAGACCCAGTACTTC	CASSSPPGLASETQYF
TRBV27	TRBD1	TRBJ1-1	few	TGTGCCAGCAGTCCCAACCGACAGGGCTCGAACACTGAAGCTTTCTTT	CASSPNRQGSNTEAFF
TRBV6-5	NA	TRBJ2-7	NA	TGTGCCAGCGGACCCTCTTACGAGCAGTACTTC	CASGPSYEQYF
TRBV5-5	TRBD1	TRBJ2-5	NA	TGTGCCAGCAGCCCACAGGGGGCCCCCTGGGGGAAGACCCAGTACTTC	CASSPQGAPWGKTQYF
TRBV3-1/TRBV3-2	TRBD1	TRBJ2-7	few	TGTGCCAGCAGCCGGTCGGACAGGGCCTACGAGCAGTACTTC	CASSRSDRAYEQYF
TRBV27	NA	TRBJ1-5	NA	TGTGCCAGCAGTTTGGTGGGGCGGCGGAATCAGCCCCAGCATTTT	CASSLVGRRNQPQHF
TRBV4-1	NA	TRBJ1-2	NA	TGCGCCAGCAGCCAGCCGGGGAGGAATCGGGATGGCTACACCTTC	CASSQPGRNRDGYTF
TRBV7-2	TRBD2	TRBJ2-3	NA	TGTGCCAGCAGCTTCTATGCGTCTACGGGGGGGAAAGGTGATACGCAGTATTTT	CASSFYASTGGKGDTQYF
TRBV5-6	TRBD1	TRBJ1-5	NA	TGTGCCAGCAGTCGCGGACAGGATTATTATCAGCCCCAGCATTTT	CASSRGQDYYQPQHF
TRBV5-1	TRBD1	TRBJ1-3	NA	TGCGCCAGCAGCCGGTCGACAGGGAAGACTGGGAACACCATATATTTT	CASSRSTGKTGNTIYF
TRBV2	NA	TRBJ2-1	NA	TGTGCCAGCAGTGAAGAGGGGGGCCTCTACAATGAGCAGTTCTTC	CASSEEGGLYNEQFF
TRBV19	NA	TRBJ1-4	NA	TGTGCCATCGGGGGAAGGGGAACTAATGAAAAACTGTTTTTT	CAIGGRGTNEKLFF
TRBV4-2	TRBD2	TRBJ2-1	few	TGTGCCAGCAGCCCCGAGACTAGCGGGAGCTACAATGAGCAGTTCTTC	CASSPETSGSYNEQFF
TRBV5-6	TRBD1	TRBJ2-7	NA	TGTGCCAGCAGCTTGGATGGGACAGGGGGAAACTCCTACGAGCAGTACTTC	CASSLDGTGGNSYEQYF
TRBV6-2/TRBV6-3	NA	TRBJ1-5	NA	TGTGCCAGCAGTTACTCGGGCTGGGGTTCTCTCTTCAATCAGCCCCAGCATTTT	CASSYSGWGSLFNQPQHF
TRBV28	NA	TRBJ2-3	NA	TGTGCCAGCATCGGTGGCGGGAGCACAGATACGCAGTATTTT	CASIGGGSTDTQYF
TRBV20-1	NA	TRBJ2-7	NA	TGCAGTGCTCCCCATTCCTACGAGCAGTACTTC	CSAPHSYEQYF
TRBV2	NA	TRBJ2-2	NA	TGTGCCAGCAGTATAATACGGGGTGGGAACACCGGGGAGCTGTTTTTT	CASSIIRGGNTGELFF
TRBV28	TRBD2	TRBJ2-7	few	TGTGCCAGCAGTCCGATACCGGGACTAGCGGGGATAGAGCAGTACTTC	CASSPIPGLAGIEQYF
TRBV11-2	TRBD1	TRBJ1-4	NA	TGTGCCAGCAGCCCCCAGACAGGGATCGGAAAACTGTTTTTT	CASSPQTGIGKLFF
TRBV5-8	NA	TRBJ2-2	NA	TGTGCCAGCAGCTGGGACGCGAACGGGGAGCTGTTTTTT	CASSWDANGELFF
TRBV6-6	NA	TRBJ1-3	NA	TGTGCCAGCAGTCGACTGAATCCGAGCTCTGGAAACACCATATATTTT	CASSRLNPSSGNTIYF
TRBV10-1	NA	TRBJ1-3	few	TGCGCCAGCAGTGATCCGGGGGGTTCTGGAAACACCATATATTTT	CASSDPGGSGNTIYF
TRBV5-1	NA	TRBJ2-7	NA	TGCGCCAGCAGCTTCAGCCACTCCTACGAGCAGTACTTC	CASSFSHSYEQYF
TRBV28	NA	TRBJ2-3	once	TGTGCCAGCAGTTTGGTTCGCCCAGATACGCAGTATTTT	CASSLVRPDTQYF
TRBV28	NA	TRBJ2-5	NA	TGTGCCAGCTCTGACACAGGGCAATGGACCCAGTACTTC	CASSDTGQWTQYF
TRBV6-5	NA	TRBJ1-1	NA	TGTGCCAGCAGTACTCGATGGGCTCTAACTGAAGCTTTCTTT	CASSTRWALTEAFF
TRBV29-1	TRBD2	TRBJ2-7	few	TGCAGCGTTGAGGTTGCGGGGGACTACGAGCAGTACTTC	CSVEVAGDYEQYF
TRBV5-1	TRBD1	TRBJ2-1	NA	TGCGCCAGCAGCCTGGGGACAGACAATGAGCAGTTCTTC	CASSLGTDNEQFF
TRBV19	NA	TRBJ1-2	NA	TGTGCCAGTAGTAATCCGTCCGCGGGGGGCAGGCTTAATGGCTACACCTTC	CASSNPSAGGRLNGYTF
TRBV19	TRBD2	TRBJ2-1	NA	TGTGCCAGTAGTATAGCGGGGGGGATTTACAATGAGCAGTTCTTC	CASSIAGGIYNEQFF
TRBV4-3	NA	TRBJ1-5	NA	TGCGCCAGCAGCCAAAGTTGGGAACGCGGAGATCAGCCCCAGCATTTT	CASSQSWERGDQPQHF
TRBV9	NA	TRBJ1-6	NA	TGTGCCAGCAGCGCTCAGGGGAATTCACCCCTCCACTTT	CASSAQGNSPLHF
TRBV6-1	NA	TRBJ2-5	once	TGTGCCAGCAGTGCGCCATCGGGACATCCCCCGCAAGAGACCCAGTACTTC	CASSAPSGHPPQETQYF
TRBV6-5	TRBD2	TRBJ2-3	NA	TGTGCCAGCAGTTACCGTAGCGGGGGGGCCAAAGATACGCAGTATTTT	CASSYRSGGAKDTQYF
TRBV7-2	NA	TRBJ1-2	NA	TGTGCCAGCAGCTTAGACCCTGCCTGGCGCTACACCTTC	CASSLDPAWRYTF
TRBV18	TRBD2	TRBJ2-7	few	TGTGCCAGCTCACCGGGGACTAGCAGATCCTACGAGCAGTACTTC	CASSPGTSRSYEQYF
TRBV11-2	TRBD2	TRBJ2-7	NA	TGTGCCAGCAGCTTAGTGGGACTAGCGGGAGCCGAGCAGTACTTC	CASSLVGLAGAEQYF
TRBV7-9	NA	TRBJ2-7	NA	TGTGCCAGCAGTCCCTCTGGGGGGAGAAATGGCGAGCAGTACTTC	CASSPSGGRNGEQYF
TRBV5-5	NA	TRBJ2-5	few	TGTGCCAGCAGCTTAGGCGGGACAGTAGGAGAGACCCAGTACTTC	CASSLGGTVGETQYF
TRBV7-7	NA	TRBJ2-1	NA	TGTGCTAGCAGCTTATTAGGGGGGGTGGATGAGCAGTTCTTC	CASSLLGGVDEQFF
TRBV25-1	TRBD1	TRBJ1-6	NA	TGTGCCAGCAGTGCGCCGGGACAGGGCAATTCACCCCTCCACTTT	CASSAPGQGNSPLHF
TRBV7-2	NA	TRBJ2-1	NA	TGTGCCAGCAGCTTAAGTGTCCCTAGATACAATGAGCAGTTCTTC	CASSLSVPRYNEQFF
TRBV3-1/TRBV3-2	TRBD1	TRBJ1-2	NA	TGTGCCAGCAGCCAAGTAGGACACAGGGGGTCGGGCTACACCTTC	CASSQVGHRGSGYTF
TRBV6-6	NA	TRBJ1-3	NA	TGTGCCAGCAGTTCCGGCACAGGGCTCCCTGGAAACACCATATATTTT	CASSSGTGLPGNTIYF
TRBV7-2	NA	TRBJ2-2	NA	TGTGCCAGCAGCCCCGACAGGATGAACACCGGGGAGCTGTTTTTT	CASSPDRMNTGELFF
TRBV2	NA	TRBJ1-5	NA	TGTGCCAGCAGAGGGGATAGCAATCAGCCCCAGCATTTT	CASRGDSNQPQHF
TRBV6-1	NA	TRBJ2-5	NA	TGTGCCAGCAGTGAGTTGGACACCCTAACCCAGTACTTC	CASSELDTLTQYF
TRBV27	TRBD1	TRBJ1-6	NA	TGTGCCAGCAGGGACAGGGTGAGCTCCTATAATTCACCCCTCCACTTT	CASRDRVSSYNSPLHF
TRBV11-2	NA	TRBJ2-7	NA	TGTGCCAGCAGCTCCCGCTACGAGCAGTACTTC	CASSSRYEQYF
TRBV3-1/TRBV3-2	NA	TRBJ1-1	NA	TGTGCCAGCAGCCAAGAGGTTTTGCAGGGTTGGACTGAAGCTTTCTTT	CASSQEVLQGWTEAFF
TRBV18	NA	TRBJ1-2	once	TGTGCCAGCTCACCACGGGCAGTGTGGAACTATGGCTACACCTTC	CASSPRAVWNYGYTF
TRBV7-2	NA	TRBJ1-5	NA	TGTGCCAGCAGCTTAGGTCTCCAGGGGTTCAATCAGCCCCAGCATTTT	CASSLGLQGFNQPQHF